A single sample gave rise to the 2 T cell receptor beta chains below, sequenced in a study of metastatic and nonmetastatic thyroid tumors. Each patient came to thyroid surgery without any prior treatment (of any kind). TCRdb reassembled clones from the PCR reads with MiXCR. Of some 31,000 clones listed, 6% to 9.5% were seen once; the top ten hold just under 45%. Sequenced sample: blood. These receptors were taken from a female donor with papillary thyroid cancer or a benign thyroid nodule (not recorded which). Some clones in this sample may be carry-over from other donors' samples.

The V and J genes are TRBV7-8 and TRBJ1-4; TRBD1 aligns across 7 bases. Germline V lookup: CDR1 SGHVS, CDR2 FQNEAQ. This CDR3 is built from 16 residues. The V segment lost 5 bases and the J segment 3 bases; nucleotides outside the gene matches: 9. CDR3 DNA sequence: TGTGCCAGCAGCCCTCCACAGGGGAAGTCTAATGAAAAACTGTTTTTT. It encodes CASSPPQGKSNEKLFF.

This clone was seen many times. This chain joins TRBV6-5 and TRBJ2-4, with D possibly being TRBD1 (5 bases). V shed 0 bases and J shed 0 bases, with 12 bases lying between them. The CDR3 consists of 17 residues. Germline-derived CDR1 and CDR2 are MNHEY and SVGAGI. CDR3 residues: CASSYSFGQQAKNIQYF. DNA for the CDR3: TGTGCCAGCAGTTACTCGTTCGGACAACAAGCCAAAAACATTCAGTACTTC.